This T cell receptor (beta chain) is from a study of blood T cell repertoires in COVID-19. Across the whole study: PBMCs, B-cell-depleted T cells, or T cells were the source of the cDNA or gDNA that made up the material.

The CDR3 runs 13 residues. CDR1 is MNHEY and CDR2 is SVGAGI in the germline V gene. The junction had 3 bases not matched to a gene; V was cut back by 0 bases and J by 10 bases. Original handling: Nucleated cell counts were estimated from reference gene primer amplification. Only in-frame clones appear in the TCRdb table, and some are missing; sequencing was by immunoSEQ multiplex PCR. That table is the source of V, J and clone size, and D and trimming were worked out from the DNA. The table has 30,000 or so clones, 87% seen once. With respect to this clone: Other DNA sequences of this sample code for an identical CDR3.

The chain recombines TRBV6-5 with TRBJ2-1, with 7 bases lining up with TRBD2. The TCR was taken from a man aged 55 to 70 with active COVID-19. The sequencing input was peripheral blood. The CDR3 DNA reads TGTGCCAGCAGTTACTCGCAGGGACTAGAGCAGTTCTTC. This gives the protein CASSYSQGLEQFF.